This TCR beta chain was recovered during a study of shared clonotypes between healthy human individuals. General study findings and limits: Naive subsets tended to show greater estimated richness than memory subsets. In contrast to clonotypes shared by all four donors, non-shared clonotypes had lower generation probabilities.

A word on this clone: Its antigen remains unknown.

Adult donors, all healthy and HIV-negative, had no recent acute infections or vaccinations. The CDR3 covers 15 residues. The V and J ends lost 2 bases and 3 bases respectively, with 10 bases between them. Germline-derived CDR1 and CDR2 are MGHRA and YSYEKL. Sorted-subset replicate PCRs used 150 to 200 ng DNA, roughly 28,000 T cell genomes. Method: immunoSEQ multiplex PCR; TCRdb's copy keeps in-frame clones and lacks some. The sample lists some 2.1 million clones; about 95% were seen once. This clonotype originated in a young man in good health. Sequencing was done on a sample of naive CD4+ T cells sorted from blood. The subset was: CD45RA+ positively selected. The J gene is TRBJ1-4, the V gene TRBV4-1; D might be TRBD1 (6 bases). The CDR3 loop is CASSQSGTSNEKLFF. DNA for the CDR3: TGCGCCAGCAGCCAATCCGGGACATCTAATGAAAAACTGTTTTTT.